Listed below are T cell receptor beta chains from one sample, sequenced in a study of blood T cell repertoires in COVID-19. The repertoire was sequenced with immunoSEQ multiplex PCR; TCRdb's copy has only in-frame clones and lacks some. The table includes about 200,000 clones, 84% detected once. The sample taken for sequencing was peripheral blood. All receptors come from a human donor in a cohort sampled during active COVID-19. Each CDR3 is given with its conserved first and last residue. The order of the fields is D gene, V gene, J gene, clone size, CDR3 DNA, CDR3 protein. The D gene is left open where the match is weak. Some rows mark clone size as missing; the rest say once, few, many or name a class of expanded clone.

D gene: TRBD2; V gene: TRBV10-2; J gene: TRBJ2-7; clone size: .; CDR3 DNA: TGCGCCAGCAGTGAGTCTGGCGGGAGAGGGTACGAGCAGTACTTC; CDR3 protein: CASSESGGRGYEQYF
D gene: .; V gene: TRBV13; J gene: TRBJ1-3; clone size: .; CDR3 DNA: TGTGCCAGCAGCCCCCGGCGGGGCTCTGGAAACACCATATATTTT; CDR3 protein: CASSPRRGSGNTIYF
D gene: TRBD2; V gene: TRBV27; J gene: TRBJ2-2; clone size: .; CDR3 DNA: TGTGCCAGCAGTTTAATGGGACTAGCGGGAGAGTCGGTGCACGGGGAGCTGTTTTTT; CDR3 protein: CASSLMGLAGESVHGELFF
D gene: TRBD1; V gene: TRBV28; J gene: TRBJ2-7; clone size: .; CDR3 DNA: TGTGCCAGCAGTCGGGACAGGGGTTCCTACGAGCAGTACTTC; CDR3 protein: CASSRDRGSYEQYF
D gene: .; V gene: TRBV6-6; J gene: TRBJ1-2; clone size: .; CDR3 DNA: TGTGCCAGCAGTTACGATGGGAGTTACACCTTC; CDR3 protein: CASSYDGSYTF
D gene: .; V gene: TRBV5-4; J gene: TRBJ1-6; clone size: .; CDR3 DNA: TGTGCCAGCAGCTCGAGAGGGACACCCCTCCACTTT; CDR3 protein: CASSSRGTPLHF
D gene: .; V gene: TRBV5-1; J gene: TRBJ2-7; clone size: once; CDR3 DNA: TGCGCCAGCACCGAGAGGGATTGGCGAGGCGAGCAGTACTTC; CDR3 protein: CASTERDWRGEQYF
D gene: TRBD1; V gene: TRBV5-1; J gene: TRBJ2-7; clone size: .; CDR3 DNA: TGCGCCAGCAGCTTGGCCAGGTACCGGGACAGGCGAACCTACGAGCAGTACTTC; CDR3 protein: CASSLARYRDRRTYEQYF
D gene: .; V gene: TRBV2; J gene: TRBJ2-7; clone size: .; CDR3 DNA: TGTGCCAGCAGTGATGTAGGCAGGGGTGACTACGAGCAGTACTTC; CDR3 protein: CASSDVGRGDYEQYF
D gene: TRBD1; V gene: TRBV7-2; J gene: TRBJ2-2; clone size: .; CDR3 DNA: TGTGCCAGCAGCTTAGTAGGCCAGGGGGCCACCGGGGAGCTGTTTTTT; CDR3 protein: CASSLVGQGATGELFF
D gene: .; V gene: TRBV5-1; J gene: TRBJ2-3; clone size: many; CDR3 DNA: TGCGCCAGCAGCAGGGGGACTACGGGCACAGATACGCAGTATTTT; CDR3 protein: CASSRGTTGTDTQYF
D gene: .; V gene: TRBV27; J gene: TRBJ1-2; clone size: once; CDR3 DNA: TGTGCCAGCAGTTTAAACAGAAACTATGGCTACACCTTC; CDR3 protein: CASSLNRNYGYTF
D gene: TRBD1; V gene: TRBV7-2; J gene: TRBJ1-5; clone size: .; CDR3 DNA: TGTGCCGGCAGCTTAGGGACAGGCCTCCGTGGGCCCCAGCATTTT; CDR3 protein: CAGSLGTGLRGPQHF
D gene: .; V gene: TRBV21-1; J gene: TRBJ2-1; clone size: .; CDR3 DNA: TGTGCCACCGCGCGAGTATTGAGCTCCTACAATGAGCAGTTCTTC; CDR3 protein: CATARVLSSYNEQFF
D gene: .; V gene: TRBV2; J gene: TRBJ1-2; clone size: once; CDR3 DNA: TGTGCCAGCAGTGAAAGGGGGAACTATGGCTACACCTTC; CDR3 protein: CASSERGNYGYTF
D gene: TRBD2; V gene: TRBV5-8; J gene: TRBJ2-1; clone size: .; CDR3 DNA: TGTGCCAGCAAAACCGGGACTACCTCCTACAATGAGCAGTTCTTC; CDR3 protein: CASKTGTTSYNEQFF
D gene: TRBD1; V gene: TRBV11-3; J gene: TRBJ2-5; clone size: .; CDR3 DNA: TGTGCCAGCAGCTCCGGGGGACAGGCCAACCAAGAGACCCAGTACTTC; CDR3 protein: CASSSGGQANQETQYF
D gene: .; V gene: TRBV7-9; J gene: TRBJ2-5; clone size: .; CDR3 DNA: TGTGCCAGCAGCCAGGTCCTAGGGGTAGAGACCCAGTACTTC; CDR3 protein: CASSQVLGVETQYF
D gene: .; V gene: TRBV5-1; J gene: TRBJ2-7; clone size: .; CDR3 DNA: TGCGCCAGCCAGAACACAGGGAACCTTCGAGAGCAGTACTTC; CDR3 protein: CASQNTGNLREQYF
D gene: .; V gene: TRBV5-6; J gene: TRBJ1-2; clone size: .; CDR3 DNA: TGTGCCAGCACCCTCCTTACGGGAGTTGGCTACACCTTC; CDR3 protein: CASTLLTGVGYTF
D gene: .; V gene: TRBV19; J gene: TRBJ1-4; clone size: .; CDR3 DNA: TGTGCCAGTAGATTCGCAGGGTTACGCGAAAAACTGTTTTTT; CDR3 protein: CASRFAGLREKLFF
D gene: .; V gene: TRBV5-8; J gene: TRBJ2-4; clone size: .; CDR3 DNA: TGTGCCAGCAGCTCCTACAGGGTGGTCAAAAACATTCAGTACTTC; CDR3 protein: CASSSYRVVKNIQYF
D gene: .; V gene: TRBV19; J gene: TRBJ1-2; clone size: .; CDR3 DNA: TGTGCCAGTAGTCCAGCAGCCGGACTATACGGGGACACCTTC; CDR3 protein: CASSPAAGLYGDTF
D gene: TRBD1; V gene: TRBV4-2; J gene: TRBJ1-1; clone size: .; CDR3 DNA: TGTGCCAGCAGCCAAGCGGGACAGGCCCGTACTGAAGCTTTCTTT; CDR3 protein: CASSQAGQARTEAFF
D gene: .; V gene: TRBV2; J gene: TRBJ1-2; clone size: .; CDR3 DNA: TGTGCCAGCATGGGAGGGCATGGGTTGCGGGGCTACACCTTC; CDR3 protein: CASMGGHGLRGYTF
D gene: TRBD2; V gene: TRBV3-1/TRBV3-2; J gene: TRBJ2-7; clone size: .; CDR3 DNA: TGTGCCAGCAGCCAAGAGCTTGGGAGAAGCGGGAGCCCCTACGAGCAGTACTTC; CDR3 protein: CASSQELGRSGSPYEQYF
D gene: TRBD2; V gene: TRBV5-1; J gene: TRBJ2-3; clone size: .; CDR3 DNA: TGCGCCAGCAGCGGGGGACTAGCGGGAGGTAGCGATACGCAGTATTTT; CDR3 protein: CASSGGLAGGSDTQYF
D gene: .; V gene: TRBV10-2; J gene: TRBJ2-3; clone size: .; CDR3 DNA: TGCGCCAGCAGTGATTGGGGCACCCCAGATACGCAGTATTTT; CDR3 protein: CASSDWGTPDTQYF
D gene: TRBD1; V gene: TRBV28; J gene: TRBJ2-2; clone size: .; CDR3 DNA: TGTGCCAGCAGTTTAGGGGACAGAAAAACCGGGGAGCTGTTTTTT; CDR3 protein: CASSLGDRKTGELFF
D gene: .; V gene: TRBV21-1; J gene: TRBJ2-3; clone size: .; CDR3 DNA: TGTGCCAGCAGCAAAGATCTCAGGGGGTACACAGATACGCAGTATTTT; CDR3 protein: CASSKDLRGYTDTQYF
D gene: TRBD2; V gene: TRBV15; J gene: TRBJ2-5; clone size: .; CDR3 DNA: TGTGCCACCAGAACGAGCGGGAGTGAGACCCAGTACTTC; CDR3 protein: CATRTSGSETQYF
D gene: TRBD1; V gene: TRBV12-3/TRBV12-4; J gene: TRBJ1-1; clone size: many; CDR3 DNA: TGTGCCAGCGGCAGGGGGCCCACTGAAGCTTTCTTT; CDR3 protein: CASGRGPTEAFF
D gene: TRBD2; V gene: TRBV7-6; J gene: TRBJ2-3; clone size: .; CDR3 DNA: TGTGCCAGCAGCTTAGTCCGGCCTCTAGCGGGGTCCACAGATACGCAGTATTTT; CDR3 protein: CASSLVRPLAGSTDTQYF
D gene: TRBD1; V gene: TRBV5-1; J gene: TRBJ1-2; clone size: few; CDR3 DNA: TGCGCCAGCAGCTCCACCAAGACCGGGACAGGAGCCCTAGGCTATGGCTACACCTTC; CDR3 protein: CASSSTKTGTGALGYGYTF
D gene: .; V gene: TRBV6-2/TRBV6-3; J gene: TRBJ2-7; clone size: .; CDR3 DNA: TGTGCCAGCAGTTACTTCACCTACGAGCAGTACTTC; CDR3 protein: CASSYFTYEQYF
D gene: .; V gene: TRBV10-3; J gene: TRBJ2-7; clone size: .; CDR3 DNA: TGTGCCATCAGTGGGACAGTTACCTACGAGCAGTACTTC; CDR3 protein: CAISGTVTYEQYF
D gene: TRBD1; V gene: TRBV6-1; J gene: TRBJ1-2; clone size: .; CDR3 DNA: TGTGCCAGCAGTGATAGGACAGGGCTTGGCTACACCTTC; CDR3 protein: CASSDRTGLGYTF
D gene: TRBD1; V gene: TRBV4-1; J gene: TRBJ1-4; clone size: .; CDR3 DNA: TGCGCCAGCAGCCAAGGTGGACAGGAGGAAAAACTGTTTTTT; CDR3 protein: CASSQGGQEEKLFF
D gene: TRBD2; V gene: TRBV5-6; J gene: TRBJ2-1; clone size: .; CDR3 DNA: TGTGCCAGCAGTCGTATTAGCGGGAGCTCCTACAATGAGCAGTTCTTC; CDR3 protein: CASSRISGSSYNEQFF
D gene: .; V gene: TRBV18; J gene: TRBJ1-4; clone size: .; CDR3 DNA: TGTGCCAGCTCACCAGGGACAAAGAAAGAAAAACTGTTTTTT; CDR3 protein: CASSPGTKKEKLFF
D gene: TRBD1; V gene: TRBV5-4; J gene: TRBJ1-1; clone size: once; CDR3 DNA: TGTGCCAGCAGCTGGAGGGGGCAGAACACTGAAGCTTTCTTT; CDR3 protein: CASSWRGQNTEAFF
D gene: TRBD1; V gene: TRBV4-1; J gene: TRBJ2-5; clone size: .; CDR3 DNA: TGCGCCAGCAGCCAAGGAGCCGGGACAGGGCGAGGAGAGACCCAGTACTTC; CDR3 protein: CASSQGAGTGRGETQYF
D gene: TRBD2; V gene: TRBV3-1/TRBV3-2; J gene: TRBJ2-1; clone size: .; CDR3 DNA: TGTGCCAGCAGGGCCACTAGCGGGAGGGTCGATGAGCAGTTCTTC; CDR3 protein: CASRATSGRVDEQFF
D gene: TRBD1; V gene: TRBV24-1; J gene: TRBJ2-1; clone size: .; CDR3 DNA: TGTGCCACCAGGCGGACAGGAACGAATGAGCAGTTCTTC; CDR3 protein: CATRRTGTNEQFF
D gene: .; V gene: TRBV14; J gene: TRBJ1-1; clone size: few; CDR3 DNA: TGTGCCAGCAGCCAAGTTAGCGGAAGCACTGAAGCTTTCTTT; CDR3 protein: CASSQVSGSTEAFF
D gene: .; V gene: TRBV21-1; J gene: TRBJ2-1; clone size: few; CDR3 DNA: TGTGCCAGCAGCAAAACAGAGACAGGGTCAAATGAGCAGTTCTTC; CDR3 protein: CASSKTETGSNEQFF